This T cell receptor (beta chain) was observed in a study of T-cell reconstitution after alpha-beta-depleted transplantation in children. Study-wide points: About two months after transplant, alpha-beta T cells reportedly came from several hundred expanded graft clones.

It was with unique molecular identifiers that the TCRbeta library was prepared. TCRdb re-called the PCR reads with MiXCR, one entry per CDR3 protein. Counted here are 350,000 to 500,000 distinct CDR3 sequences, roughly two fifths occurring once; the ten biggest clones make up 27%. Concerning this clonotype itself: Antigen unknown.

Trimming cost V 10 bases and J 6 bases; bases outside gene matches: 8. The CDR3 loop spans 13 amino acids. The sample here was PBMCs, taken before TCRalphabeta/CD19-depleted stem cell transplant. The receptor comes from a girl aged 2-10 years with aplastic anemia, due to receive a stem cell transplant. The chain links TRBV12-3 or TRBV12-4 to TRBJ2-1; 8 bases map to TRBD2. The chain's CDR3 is CATVGGRFNEQFF. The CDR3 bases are TGTGCCACCGTTGGCGGGAGGTTCAATGAGCAGTTCTTC.